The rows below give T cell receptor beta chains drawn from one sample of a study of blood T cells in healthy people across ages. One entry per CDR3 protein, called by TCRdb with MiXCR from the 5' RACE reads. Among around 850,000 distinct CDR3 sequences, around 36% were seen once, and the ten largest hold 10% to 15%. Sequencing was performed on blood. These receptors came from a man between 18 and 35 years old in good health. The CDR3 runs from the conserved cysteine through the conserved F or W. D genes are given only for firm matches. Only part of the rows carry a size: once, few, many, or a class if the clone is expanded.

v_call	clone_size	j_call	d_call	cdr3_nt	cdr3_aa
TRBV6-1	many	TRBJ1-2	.	TGTGCCAGCATGGGATCCGGGCCTCGCTTCTATGGCTACACCTTC	CASMGSGPRFYGYTF
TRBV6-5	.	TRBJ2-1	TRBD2	TGTGCCAGCAGTTACTCTCCTCTAGCGGGGGTTTACAATGAGCAGTTCTTC	CASSYSPLAGVYNEQFF
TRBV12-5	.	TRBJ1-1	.	TGTGCTAGTGGAACCGGGGGCACTGAAGCTTTCTTT	CASGTGGTEAFF
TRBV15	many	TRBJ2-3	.	TGTGCCACCAGCAGAAAGACAGTTATTGACCGCTATACGCAGTATTTT	CATSRKTVIDRYTQYF
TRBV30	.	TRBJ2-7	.	TGTGCCTGGAGTGTAAACGGGATCTCCTACGAGCAGTACTTC	CAWSVNGISYEQYF
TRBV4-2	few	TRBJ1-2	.	TGTGCCAGCAGGCAAGTGGGGGGGACCCTAAACTATGGCTACACCTTC	CASRQVGGTLNYGYTF
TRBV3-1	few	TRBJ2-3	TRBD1	TGTGCCAGCAGCCCGCCCGGGACAGGGGGAATGGGCACAGATACGCAGTATTTT	CASSPPGTGGMGTDTQYF
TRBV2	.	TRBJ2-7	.	TGTGCCAGCAGTCAAAAGGGGTTTAGTGAGCAGTACTTC	CASSQKGFSEQYF
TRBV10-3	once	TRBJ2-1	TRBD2	TGTGCCATCAGCCCCGGACTAGCGGGGGGTCAAAATGAGCAGTTCTTC	CAISPGLAGGQNEQFF
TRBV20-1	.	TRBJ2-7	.	TGCAGCGCAGGAAATGAGCAGTACTTC	CSAGNEQYF
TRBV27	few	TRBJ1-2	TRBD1	TGTGCCAGCAGTCCAGAACCGGGACAGGATTTTAACTATGGCTACACCTTC	CASSPEPGQDFNYGYTF
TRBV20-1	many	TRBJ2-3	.	TGCAGTGCTAGAGATCGGGGGCTAGCGGCAGATACGCAGTATTTT	CSARDRGLAADTQYF
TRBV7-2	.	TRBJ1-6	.	TGTGCCAGCAGCTTGAGCAGGGGAGATAATTCACCCCTCCACTTT	CASSLSRGDNSPLHF
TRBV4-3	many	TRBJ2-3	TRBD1	TGCGCCAGCAGCCAAGATCACGGGGCTGGACAGGGAGTCCCAGATACGCAGTATTTT	CASSQDHGAGQGVPDTQYF
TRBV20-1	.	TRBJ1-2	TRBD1	TGCAGTGCTAGAGCGACAGGGTTTAACTATGGCTACACCTTC	CSARATGFNYGYTF
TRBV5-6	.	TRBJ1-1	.	TGTGCCAGCAGCCTGGGCGGGGTCGCTGAAGCTTTCTTT	CASSLGGVAEAFF
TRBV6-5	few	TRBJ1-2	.	TGTGCCAGCAGGGAGGACGGGTCGTCTATGTATGGCTACACCTTC	CASREDGSSMYGYTF
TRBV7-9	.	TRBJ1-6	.	TGTGCCAGCAGCAAGGGATTCACTAGCTCCTATAATTCACCCCTCCACTTT	CASSKGFTSSYNSPLHF
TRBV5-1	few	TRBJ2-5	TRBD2	TGCGCCAGCGGAACGACGGGGGGCCAAGAGACCCAGTACTTC	CASGTTGGQETQYF
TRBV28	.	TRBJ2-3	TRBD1	TGTGCCAGCATCCCTTTAGGGGGCCGCACAGATACGCAGTATTTT	CASIPLGGRTDTQYF
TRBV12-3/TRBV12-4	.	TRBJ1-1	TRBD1	TGTGCCAGCAGTCGATCCCTGATGGGGACAGGGGAGGGAACTGAAGCTTTCTTT	CASSRSLMGTGEGTEAFF
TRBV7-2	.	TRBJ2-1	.	TGTGCCAGCAGCGTAGGTCCCCCTCGCGAGCAGTTCTTC	CASSVGPPREQFF
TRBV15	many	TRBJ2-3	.	TGTGCCACCAGCAGAGGGGGTACCGACGATACGCAGTATTTT	CATSRGGTDDTQYF
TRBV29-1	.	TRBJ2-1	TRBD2	TGCAGCGTTATGAGCGGGGACTCCTACAATGAGCAGTTCTTC	CSVMSGDSYNEQFF
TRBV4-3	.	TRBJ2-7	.	TGCGCCAGCAGCCCGAGGGGGTACGGCAATGAGCAGTACTTC	CASSPRGYGNEQYF
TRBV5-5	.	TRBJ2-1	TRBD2	TGTGCCAGCAGCTCGTATCTAGCGGGGGGCCGAACGCCAATATTTTTCAATGAGCAGTTCTTC	CASSSYLAGGRTPIFFNEQFF
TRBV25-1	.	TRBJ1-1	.	TGTGCCAGCAGTCCCCACACCGGGACCGACACTGAAGCTTTCTTT	CASSPHTGTDTEAFF
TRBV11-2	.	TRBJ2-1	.	TGTGCCAGCGGCAACACGAGCTCCTACAATGAGCAGTTCTTC	CASGNTSSYNEQFF
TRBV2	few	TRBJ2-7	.	TGTGCCAGCAGATTAGGGGTCCTGCTTCCCGATGGGGAGCAGTACTTC	CASRLGVLLPDGEQYF
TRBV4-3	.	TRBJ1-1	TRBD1	TGCGCCAGCAGCCTGGGAGGCAGGGACAGTTTGAACACTGAAGCTTTCTTT	CASSLGGRDSLNTEAFF
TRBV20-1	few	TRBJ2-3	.	TGCAGTGCTAGATCCACCCTGCCGGGGGCCACAGATACGCAGTATTTT	CSARSTLPGATDTQYF
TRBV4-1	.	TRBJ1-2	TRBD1	TGCGCCAGCAGCCTAGATTGGGGAGGGGGCAGTGGCTACACCTTC	CASSLDWGGGSGYTF
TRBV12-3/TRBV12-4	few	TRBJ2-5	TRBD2	TGTGCCAGCAGGCTAGCGGGGGGGCGGGAGACCCAGTACTTC	CASRLAGGRETQYF
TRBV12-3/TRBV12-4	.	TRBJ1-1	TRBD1	TGTGCCAGCAGTGCGTCAGGGGGCCAAGGGCTTCGGGCTAAGAACACTGAAGCTTTCTTT	CASSASGGQGLRAKNTEAFF
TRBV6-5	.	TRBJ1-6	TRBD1	TGTGCCAGCAGTTCCTTCGACAGGGGGGATAATTCACCCCTCCACTTT	CASSSFDRGDNSPLHF
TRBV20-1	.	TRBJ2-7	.	TGCAGTGCTAGACCACGGACAGTCTACGAGCAGTACTTC	CSARPRTVYEQYF
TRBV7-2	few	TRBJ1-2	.	TGTGCCAGCAGCTTAGCGTTGACGGGTAATGGCTACACCTTC	CASSLALTGNGYTF
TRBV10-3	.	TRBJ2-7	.	TGTGCCATCAGCGTAGGGATCGGAGGGGCCAATTCTGACAATGAGCAGTACTTC	CAISVGIGGANSDNEQYF
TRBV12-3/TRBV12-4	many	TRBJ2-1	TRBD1	TGTGCCAGCAGTGCCAGACAGGGACCCTACAATGAGCAGTTCTTC	CASSARQGPYNEQFF
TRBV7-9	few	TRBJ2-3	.	TGTGCCAGCAGCTTCCCTAGGGGCTATTCCACAGATACGCAGTATTTT	CASSFPRGYSTDTQYF
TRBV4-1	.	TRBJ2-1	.	TGCGCCAGCAGCCAAGCTCTAGTGGGGGGCAATGAGCAGTTCTTC	CASSQALVGGNEQFF
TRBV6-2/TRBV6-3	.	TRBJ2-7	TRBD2	TGTGCCAGAATGTCTAGCGGCATCGACTACGAGCAGTACTTC	CARMSSGIDYEQYF
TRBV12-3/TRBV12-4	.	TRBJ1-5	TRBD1	TGTGCCAGCAGTTTATTAGGGACAGGAGGGAATCAGCCCCAGCATTTT	CASSLLGTGGNQPQHF
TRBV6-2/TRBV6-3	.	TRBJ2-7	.	TGTGCCAGCGCAGCTACATTGTCCTACGAGCAGTACTTC	CASAATLSYEQYF
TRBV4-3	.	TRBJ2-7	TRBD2	TGCGCCAGCAGCCAGAAGCGGGGGGGCTTCTACGAGCAGTACTTC	CASSQKRGGFYEQYF
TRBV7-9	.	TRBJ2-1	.	TGTGCCAGCAGCCCACCCGGGAGTGGGCATGAGCAGTTCTTC	CASSPPGSGHEQFF
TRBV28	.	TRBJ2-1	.	TGTGCCAGCAATGTCGGGACGAGAGACTCCTACAATGAGCAGTTATTC	CASNVGTRDSYNEQLF
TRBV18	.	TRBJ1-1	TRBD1	TGTGCCAGCTCACCATACAGGGGGATTGAAGCTTTCTTT	CASSPYRGIEAFF